This passage covers 26 T cell receptor beta chains from one sample sequenced in a study of cytomegalovirus exposure and HLA in healthy donors. Researchers ran the PCR with 60 Vbeta and 13 Jbeta primers. Sequencing used immunoSEQ multiplex PCR; TCRdb keeps in-frame clones, though not all of them. The sample contains around 130,000 clones, 70% to 85% of which appear only once. The sample consisted of PBMCs. Receptors originate from a boy aged 2 to 10 in good health and CMV-seronegative.

This clone was seen only a few times. The rearrangement joins TRBV7-9 to TRBJ2-5; TRBD1 matches at 9 bases. The germline gives CDR1 SEHNR, CDR2 FQNEAQ (reference sequence). Losses at the gene ends were 3 bases for V and 5 bases for J; bases not matched to a gene: 7. The CDR3 loop spans 15 amino acids. The CDR3 DNA follows: TGTGCCAGCAGCTTGGGACAGGGAGATTCCGAGACCCAGTACTTC. Its protein product is CASSLGQGDSETQYF.

V is TRBV10-3 and J is TRBJ2-1; D might be TRBD2 (5 bases). CDR1 and CDR2 (germline): ENHRY, SYGVKD. V lost 5 bases and J lost 11, with 16 bases in between. This CDR3 comprises 13 residues. DNA for the CDR3: TGTGCCATCAGTCCCGGAGGAGGAATGAAGCAGTTCTTC. Translated, it gives CAISPGGGMKQFF.

The rearrangement joins TRBV11-2 to TRBJ2-5, with D tentatively TRBD1 (6 bases). This CDR3 region has 12 residues. Germline values: CDR1 SGHAT, CDR2 FQNNGV. With 4 bases removed from V and 6 bases from J, the gap between germline ends came to 9 bases. The CDR3 sequence: CASSSGQKTQYF. The DNA of the CDR3 is TGTGCCAGCAGCTCGGGACAAAAGACCCAGTACTTC.

The V gene is TRBV6-5, the J gene TRBJ1-2; 10 positions agree with TRBD1. Trimming cost V 4 bases and J 6 bases; bases outside gene matches: 2. The CDR3 runs 13 residues. CDR1 and CDR2 (germline): MNHEY, SVGAGI. In DNA, the CDR3 is TGTGCCAGCAGTTTAGGACAGGGGGATGGCTACACCTTC. Its protein is CASSLGQGDGYTF.

This chain connects TRBV15 to TRBJ2-3, with D tentatively TRBD2 (6 bases). CDR1 LNHNV and CDR2 YYDKDF come from the germline V gene (reference sequence). This CDR3 region has 17 residues. V was trimmed by 11 bases and J by 1 base, leaving 25 bases between them. The CDR3, as DNA: TGTGCCTCCGAGCCCCGCGGGACCACGAGGGGCACAGATACGCAGTATTTT. As protein: CASEPRGTTRGTDTQYF.

V is TRBV7-6 and J is TRBJ2-1; weak D call: TRBD2 (6 bases). V dropped 3 bases and J dropped 7 bases, with 16 bases sitting between them. CDR3 length: 15 residues. The germline CDR1 and CDR2 sequences are SGHVS and FNYEAQ. The CDR3 DNA reads TGTGCCAGCAGCTTCCCCGTAGGCGGGAATAATGAGCAGTTCTTC. Its translation is CASSFPVGGNNEQFF.

The CDR3 reads CASSLTVVEAYF. CDR3 in DNA: TGTGCCAGCAGCTTAACCGTAGTAGAGGCGTATTTT. The chain links TRBV11-2 to TRBJ2-3; D call uncertain. This CDR3 spans 12 amino acids. CDR1 and CDR2 (germline): SGHAT, FQNNGV. V was shortened by 2 bases and J by 14 bases, with 14 bases between the two germline ends.

CDR3 in amino acids: CAIGQAATNEKLFF. The CDR3, as DNA: TGTGCCATCGGACAGGCCGCAACTAATGAAAAACTGTTTTTT. This chain uses TRBV10-3 with TRBJ1-4; 7 bases match TRBD1. This CDR3 is 14 amino acids long. Germline lookup yields CDR1 ENHRY and CDR2 SYGVKD. Unmatched junction bases numbered 3, after V lost 8 bases and J lost 0 bases.

The gene calls are TRBV4-2 and TRBJ2-3, with 11 bases that match TRBD2. This CDR3 region has 17 residues. CDR1 and CDR2 from the germline V gene are LGHNA and YNFKEQ. The junction had 6 bases not matched to a gene; V was cut back by 0 bases and J by 4 bases. The CDR3: CASSQDSSGGRADTQYF. The CDR3 DNA sequence: TGTGCCAGCAGCCAAGACTCTAGCGGGGGGCGGGCAGATACGCAGTATTTT.

This sequence joins TRBV6-1 and TRBJ2-7, with D unresolved. V was cut by 6 bases and J by 3 bases, with 9 bases left in between. The CDR3 loop spans 12 amino acids. The V gene's germline CDR1 is MNHNS and CDR2 SASEGT. The CDR3 DNA follows: TGTGCCAGCAGAACAGACCTCTACGAGCAGTACTTC. Protein sequence: CASRTDLYEQYF.

This clone was seen only once. V gene TRBV9 combines with J gene TRBJ2-1; a weak D match, TRBD1 (5 bases). CDR1 and CDR2 (germline): SGDLS, YYNGEE. The CDR3 consists of 12 residues. Trimming took off 0 bases at V and 8 bases at J, with 6 bases between the two ends. This chain's CDR3 is CASSVVQDEQFF. In DNA, the CDR3 is TGTGCCAGCAGCGTAGTACAGGATGAGCAGTTCTTC.

The rearrangement joins TRBV4-3 to TRBJ1-2; D is possibly TRBD1 (6 bases). V was cut by 4 bases and J by 3 bases, with 15 bases left in between. Germline V CDR1 and CDR2: LGHNA, YSLEER. This CDR3 region has 15 residues. CDR3 amino acids: CASSPGQGTHYGYTF. In DNA form, the CDR3 reads TGCGCCAGCAGCCCGGGTCAGGGGACCCACTATGGCTACACCTTC.

V is TRBV13 and J is TRBJ1-2; unclear D gene. This CDR3 has 15 residues. Between the trimmed V and J ends, which lost 0 bases and 4 bases, there was a span of 12 bases. The germline CDR1 and CDR2 sequences are PRHDT and FYEKMQ (reference sequence). In DNA form, the CDR3 reads TGTGCCAGCAGCTTAGGACAGAAGATAATCTATGGCTACACCTTC. Amino acid sequence: CASSLGQKIIYGYTF.

The V call is TRBV9, the J call TRBJ1-1; TRBD1 aligns across 10 bases. Trimming at V came to 4 bases and at J to 0 bases, leaving 12 bases not matched to a gene. This CDR3 contains 18 residues. In germline, CDR1 is SGDLS, CDR2 YYNGEE. The CDR3 bases are TGTGCCAGCAGCCCTCCGGGGGGACAGGGGCCCTTGAACACTGAAGCTTTCTTT. Its translation is CASSPPGGQGPLNTEAFF.

This clone appeared a single time. CDR3 protein: CASSQEAGPNEKLFF. CDR3 coding DNA: TGCGCCAGCAGCCAAGAGGCAGGGCCTAATGAAAAACTGTTTTTT. V is TRBV4-1 and J is TRBJ1-4; maybe TRBD1 (5 bases). The germline V gene has CDR1 MGHRA and CDR2 YSYEKL. CDR3 length: 15 residues. The V end was cut by 0 bases, the J end by 3 bases, with 8 bases between.

The J gene is TRBJ2-7, the V gene TRBV7-6; weak D call: TRBD2 (6 bases). The CDR3 is 14 amino acids. Trimming took off 0 bases at V and 7 bases at J, with 13 bases between the two ends. Germline V CDR1 and CDR2: SGHVS, FNYEAQ. CDR3 DNA sequence: TGTGCCAGCAGCTTAGCGGAGGGGACGTCTGAGCAGTACGTC. Protein product: CASSLAEGTSEQYV.

This rearrangement joins TRBV27 to TRBJ1-1; D is uncertain. Germline V CDR1 and CDR2: MNHEY, SMNVEV (reference sequence). The CDR3 totals 13 residues. V lost 3 bases and J 1 base, leaving 6 bases between the germline ends. The CDR3 loop reads CASSFESNTEAFF. The CDR3 coding sequence is TGTGCCAGCAGTTTCGAGTCGAACACTGAAGCTTTCTTT.

On this clone: One junction end does not reproduce the germline sequence, and a read error may be involved. The gene calls are TRBV10-1 and TRBJ2-1; 7 bases match TRBD1. This CDR3 region has 17 residues. Germline V gene data show CDR1 as WNHNN and CDR2 as SYGVQD (reference sequence). CDR3 nucleotides: TGCGCCAGCAGTAAGTCTTTTCTTGGGACAGCCTACAATGAGCAGTTCTTC. Protein product: CASSKSFLGTAYNEQFF.

The chain employs TRBV7-2 and TRBJ2-3, with TRBD2 identical over 16 bases. Germline lookup yields CDR1 SGHTA and CDR2 FQGNSA. The CDR3 covers 15 residues. Unmatched junction bases numbered 4, after V lost 5 bases and J lost 8 bases. CDR3 coding DNA: TGTGCCAGCAGCCAGGGACTAGCGGGGGGGGGTACGCAGTATTTT. Translating it yields CASSQGLAGGGTQYF.

The chain combines TRBV11-2 with TRBJ2-1; tentatively, D is TRBD2 (5 bases). This CDR3 has 16 amino acids. Deletions cut 5 bases from V and 1 base from J, with 15 bases between. In germline, CDR1 is SGHAT, CDR2 FQNNGV. In DNA, the CDR3 is TGTGCCAGCAGCGCGCCTGGGAGCGGTTCCTACAATGAGCAGTTCTTC. It specifies CASSAPGSGSYNEQFF.

V gene TRBV7-9 combines with J gene TRBJ1-1; 12 bases map to TRBD1. This CDR3 is 17 amino acids long. Trimming took 5 bases from V and 0 from J; bases not matched to a gene: 7. The germline CDR1 and CDR2 sequences are SEHNR and FQNEAQ (reference sequence). The CDR3 coding sequence is TGTGCCAGCAGCCCCCAGGGACAGGGGGCGTTGAACACTGAAGCTTTCTTT. It codes for CASSPQGQGALNTEAFF.

The chain couples TRBV7-9 to TRBJ2-5; possibly TRBD2 for D (6 bases). The CDR3 is 15 amino acids. Trimming took off 2 bases at V and 7 bases at J, with 17 bases between the two ends. Germline assignment: CDR1 SEHNR and CDR2 FQNEAQ (reference sequence). CDR3 region: CASSLSFKAEGTQYF. CDR3 DNA sequence: TGTGCCAGCAGCTTAAGTTTCAAGGCGGAGGGGACCCAGTACTTC.

The chain employs TRBV2 and TRBJ1-2, with a tentative D call TRBD1 (5 bases). V gave up 6 bases and J gave up 7 bases, with 15 bases separating them. This CDR3 contains 13 residues. Germline CDR1 SNHLY, CDR2 FYNNEI. This CDR3 reads CASSPRGSGGYTF. CDR3 in DNA: TGTGCCAGCAGCCCCCGGGGGAGTGGTGGCTACACCTTC.

The chain has TRBV25-1 and TRBJ1-2; D unclear. This CDR3 contains 11 residues. From germline, CDR1 is MGHDK and CDR2 SYGVNS. V was pared by 2 bases and J by 5 bases, with 3 bases between. The CDR3 sequence is CASSERYGYTF. The CDR3 coding sequence is TGTGCCAGCAGTGAACGGTATGGCTACACCTTC.

The V call is TRBV6-4, the J call TRBJ2-3; unclear D gene. Trimming removed 3 bases at V and 1 base at J, with 8 bases between. The germline V gene encodes CDR1 MRHNA and CDR2 SNTAGT. This CDR3 has 14 residues. Here the CDR3 reads CASSEAEGTDTQYF. CDR3 sequence (DNA): TGTGCCAGCAGTGAGGCAGAGGGCACAGATACGCAGTATTTT.

The J gene is TRBJ1-1, the V gene TRBV12-2; the DNA was not compared with TRBD1, the D call given in the table. TRBV12-2 is designated a pseudogene. The CDR3 runs to 16 residues. The CDR3 region has the DNA TGTGCAAGTCGCTTAAGGACAGTGACTGAACGGACTGAAGCTTTCTTT. Translating gives CASRLRTVTERTEAFF.